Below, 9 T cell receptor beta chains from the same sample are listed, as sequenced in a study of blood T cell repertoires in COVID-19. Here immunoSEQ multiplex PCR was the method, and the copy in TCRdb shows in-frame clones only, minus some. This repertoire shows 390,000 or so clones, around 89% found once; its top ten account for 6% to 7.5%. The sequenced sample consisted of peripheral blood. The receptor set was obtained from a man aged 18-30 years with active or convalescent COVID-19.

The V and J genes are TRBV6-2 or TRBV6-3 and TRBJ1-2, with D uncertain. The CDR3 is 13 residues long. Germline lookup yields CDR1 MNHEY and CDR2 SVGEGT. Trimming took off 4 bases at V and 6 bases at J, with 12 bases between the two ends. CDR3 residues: CASSSGWRNGYTF. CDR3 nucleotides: TGTGCCAGCAGTTCGGGGTGGAGAAATGGCTACACCTTC.

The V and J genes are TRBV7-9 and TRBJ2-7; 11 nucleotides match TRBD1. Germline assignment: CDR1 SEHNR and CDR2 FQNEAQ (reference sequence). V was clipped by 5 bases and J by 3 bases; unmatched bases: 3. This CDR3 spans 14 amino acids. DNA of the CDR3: TGTGCCAGCAGCCCCGGGACAGGGGGCTACGAGCAGTACTTC. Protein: CASSPGTGGYEQYF. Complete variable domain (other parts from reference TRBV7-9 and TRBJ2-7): DTGVSQNPRHKITKRGQNVTFRCDPISEHNRLYWYRQTLGQGPEFLTYFQNEAQLEKSRLLSDRFSAERPKGSFSTLEIQRTEQGDSAMYLCASSPGTGGYEQYFGPGTRLTVT.

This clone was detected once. The CDR3 DNA is TGCGCCAGCTCCCTCCGGGGATTGACAGATACGCAGTATTTT. Its translation is CASSLRGLTDTQYF. The chain is built from TRBV5-1 and TRBJ2-3; D may be TRBD2 (5 bases). This CDR3 has 14 residues. In germline, CDR1 is SGHRS, CDR2 YFSETQ. With 7 bases removed from V and 3 bases from J, the gap between germline ends came to 15 bases.

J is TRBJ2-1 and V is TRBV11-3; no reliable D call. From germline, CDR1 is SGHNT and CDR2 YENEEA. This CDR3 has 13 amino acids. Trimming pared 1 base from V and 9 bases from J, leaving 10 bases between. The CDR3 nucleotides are TGTGCCAGCAGCTTAGTTCCTGAGAGTGAGCAGTTCTTC. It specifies CASSLVPESEQFF.

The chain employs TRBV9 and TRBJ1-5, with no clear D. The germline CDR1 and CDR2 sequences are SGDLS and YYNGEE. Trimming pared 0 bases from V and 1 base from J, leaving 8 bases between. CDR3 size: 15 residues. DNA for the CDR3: TGTGCCAGCAGCGTAGATATGGAGAGCAATCAGCCCCAGCATTTT. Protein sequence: CASSVDMESNQPQHF.

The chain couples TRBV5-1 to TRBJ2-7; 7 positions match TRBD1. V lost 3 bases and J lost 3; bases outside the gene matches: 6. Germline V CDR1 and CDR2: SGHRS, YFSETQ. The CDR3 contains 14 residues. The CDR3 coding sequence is TGCGCCAGCAGCTCCGGGACAGAAGGCTACGAGCAGTACTTC. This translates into CASSSGTEGYEQYF.

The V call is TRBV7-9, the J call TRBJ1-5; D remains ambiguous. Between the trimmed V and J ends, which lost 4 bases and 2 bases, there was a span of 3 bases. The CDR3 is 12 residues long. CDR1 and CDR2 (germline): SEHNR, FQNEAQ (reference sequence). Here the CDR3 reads CASSSGNQPQHF. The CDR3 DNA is TGTGCCAGCAGCTCTGGCAATCAGCCCCAGCATTTT.

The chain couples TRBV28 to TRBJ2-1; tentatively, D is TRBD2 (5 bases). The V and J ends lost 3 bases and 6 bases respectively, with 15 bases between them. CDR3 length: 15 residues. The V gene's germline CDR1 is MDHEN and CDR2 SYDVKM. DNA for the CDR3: TGTGCCAGCAGTTTGCGGACTGGGCCCCTCAATGAGCAGTTCTTC. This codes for CASSLRTGPLNEQFF.

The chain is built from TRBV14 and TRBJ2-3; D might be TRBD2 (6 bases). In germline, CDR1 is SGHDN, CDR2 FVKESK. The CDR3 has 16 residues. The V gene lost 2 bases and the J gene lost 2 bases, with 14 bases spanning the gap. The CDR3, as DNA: TGTGCCAGCAGCCAACCCGGCCTAGCGTTCACAGATACGCAGTATTTT. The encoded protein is CASSQPGLAFTDTQYF. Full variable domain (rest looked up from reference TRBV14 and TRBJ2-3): EAGVTQFPSHSVIEKGQTVTLRCDPISGHDNLYWYRRVMGKEIKFLLHFVKESKQDESGMPNNRFLAERTGGTYSTLKVQPAELEDSGVYFCASSQPGLAFTDTQYFGPGTRLTVL.